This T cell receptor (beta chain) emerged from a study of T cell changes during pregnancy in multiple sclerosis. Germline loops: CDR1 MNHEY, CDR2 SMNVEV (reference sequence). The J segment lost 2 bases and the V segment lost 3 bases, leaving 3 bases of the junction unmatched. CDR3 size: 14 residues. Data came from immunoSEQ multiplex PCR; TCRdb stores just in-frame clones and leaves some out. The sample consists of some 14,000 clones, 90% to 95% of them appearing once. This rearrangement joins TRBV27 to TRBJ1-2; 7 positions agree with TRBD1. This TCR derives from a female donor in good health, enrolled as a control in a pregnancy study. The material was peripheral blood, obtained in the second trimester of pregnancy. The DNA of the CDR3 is TGTGCCAGCAGTTTTGCGGGACAGAACTATGGCTACACCTTC. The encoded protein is CASSFAGQNYGYTF.